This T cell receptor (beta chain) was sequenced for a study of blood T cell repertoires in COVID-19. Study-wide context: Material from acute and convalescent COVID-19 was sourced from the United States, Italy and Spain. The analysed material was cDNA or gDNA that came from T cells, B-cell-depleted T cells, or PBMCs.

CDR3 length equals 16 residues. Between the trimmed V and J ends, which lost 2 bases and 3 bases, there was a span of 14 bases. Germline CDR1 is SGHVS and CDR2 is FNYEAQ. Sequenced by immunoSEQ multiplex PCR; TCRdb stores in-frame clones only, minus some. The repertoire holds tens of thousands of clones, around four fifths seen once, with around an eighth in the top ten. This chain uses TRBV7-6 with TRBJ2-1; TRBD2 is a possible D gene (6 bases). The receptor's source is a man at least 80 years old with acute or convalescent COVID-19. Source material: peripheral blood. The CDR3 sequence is CASSLPEWRGYNEQFF. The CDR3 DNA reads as TGTGCCAGCAGCTTACCTGAATGGCGGGGCTACAATGAGCAGTTCTTC.